The 22 T cell receptor beta chains listed next were all sequenced from one sample in a study of blood T cell repertoires in COVID-19. The assay was immunoSEQ multiplex PCR, and TCRdb's table has in-frame clones only and misses some. The data contain some 100,000 clones, 88% of them singletons. Material for sequencing was peripheral blood. Receptors originate from a woman between 55 and 75 years old with acute or convalescent COVID-19.

The CDR3 DNA follows: TGTGCCAGCAGCTTGGAAATCAGGGGGATAGGTGAGCAGTTCTTC. Protein: CASSLEIRGIGEQFF. The chain links TRBV5-4 to TRBJ2-1; 7 nucleotides align to TRBD1. Germline V gene lookup returns CDR1 SGHNT and CDR2 YYREEE (reference sequence). CDR3 length equals 15 residues. V was clipped by 0 bases and J by 9 bases; unmatched bases: 9.

This chain connects TRBV6-2 or TRBV6-3 to TRBJ1-4; D may be TRBD1 (6 bases). Germline V gives CDR1 MNHEY, CDR2 SVGEGT. Trimming removed 5 bases from V and 8 bases from J, with 15 bases in between. This CDR3 region has 14 residues. CDR3 nucleotides: TGTGCCAGCAGTAAAACACAGGGTAACGAAAAACTGTTTTTT. Amino acid sequence: CASSKTQGNEKLFF.

V is TRBV28 and J is TRBJ2-1, with 7 nucleotides matching TRBD2. The germline V gene encodes CDR1 MDHEN and CDR2 SYDVKM. The CDR3 totals 15 residues. J gave up 0 bases and V 3 bases, and 2 bases lay outside the gene matches. The CDR3 DNA sequence: TGTGCCAGCAGTTTGGGGGGGGGCTCCTACAATGAGCAGTTCTTC. Protein: CASSLGGGSYNEQFF.

The chain has TRBV27 and TRBJ2-2; 12 bases match TRBD1. CDR1 MNHEY and CDR2 SMNVEV come from the germline V gene (reference sequence). Trimming cost V 3 bases and J 0 bases; bases outside gene matches: 5. The CDR3 spans 18 residues. As DNA, the CDR3 is TGTGCCAGCAGTTTCGGGACAGGGGGCGCCGCGAACACCGGGGAGCTGTTTTTT. This translates into CASSFGTGGAANTGELFF.

This chain joins TRBV19 and TRBJ1-2; 7 bases match TRBD1. V shed 7 bases, J shed 2 bases, and the junction held 10 bases outside the gene matches. The CDR3 spans 15 residues. Germline-derived CDR1 and CDR2 are LNHDA and SQIVND (reference sequence). The CDR3 is CASTVRTGFNYGYTF. The CDR3 DNA follows: TGTGCCAGTACCGTGCGGACAGGCTTCAACTATGGCTACACCTTC.

The chain links TRBV6-1 to TRBJ2-7, with 13 bases fitting TRBD2. This CDR3 has 17 residues. CDR1 is MNHNS, CDR2 SASEGT, per germline. V shed 3 bases and J 1 base; nucleotides not matched to a gene: 6. CDR3 residues: CASSEGLAGRLSYEQYV. As DNA, the CDR3 is TGTGCCAGCAGTGAGGGACTAGCGGGAAGGTTATCCTACGAGCAGTACGTC.

This chain links TRBV10-3 with TRBJ1-2, with 7 bases that match TRBD1. Germline V gene data show CDR1 as ENHRY and CDR2 as SYGVKD. The J segment lost 6 bases and the V segment lost 6 bases, leaving 7 bases of the junction unmatched. CDR3 length: 13 residues. The CDR3, as DNA: TGTGCCATCAGCCGACAGGGAACAGATGGCTACACCTTC. Translation gives CAISRQGTDGYTF.

The rearrangement links TRBV3-1 (or the pseudogene TRBV3-2) to TRBJ1-2; 8 bases are a match to TRBD1. CDR3 length equals 15 residues. J lost 4 bases, V lost 1 base, and 5 bases had no gene match. Germline V CDR1 and CDR2: LGHDT, YNNKEL (reference sequence). The chain's CDR3 is CASSQGVGQGYGYTF. Written as DNA, the CDR3 is TGTGCCAGCAGCCAAGGGGTTGGACAGGGCTATGGCTACACCTTC.

The chain uses TRBV6-5 and TRBJ2-1; D is possibly TRBD2 (5 bases). Germline V gene sequence: CDR1 MNHEY, CDR2 SVGAGI. V was pared by 4 bases and J by 9 bases, with 16 bases between. The CDR3 is made up of 14 amino acids. The CDR3 loop is CASSFPPFAGEQFF. As DNA, the CDR3 is TGTGCCAGCAGTTTTCCACCCTTCGCGGGTGAGCAGTTCTTC.

The chain couples TRBV5-4 to TRBJ1-1, with 11 bases lining up with TRBD1. Germline-derived CDR1 and CDR2 are SGHNT and YYREEE (reference sequence). After removal of 5 bases from V and 3 bases from J, the junction contained 3 bases not matched to a gene. This CDR3 is 14 amino acids long. In DNA form, the CDR3 reads TGTGCCAGCAGATCGGGACAGGGGGACACTGAAGCTTTCTTT. This codes for CASRSGQGDTEAFF.

This clone is a singleton in its sample. V usage is TRBV12-3 or TRBV12-4 and J usage is TRBJ1-1, with D tentatively TRBD1 (6 bases). The CDR3 is 13 amino acids. Trimming pared 4 bases from V and 2 bases from J, leaving 8 bases between. The CDR3 is CASSSQGNTEAFF. In DNA form, the CDR3 reads TGTGCCAGCAGTTCACAGGGTAACACTGAAGCTTTCTTT.

The chain links TRBV30 to TRBJ2-5, with 7 nucleotides matching TRBD2. The junction had 12 bases not matched to a gene; V was cut back by 7 bases and J by 4 bases. Germline CDR1 is GTSNPN and CDR2 is SVGIG (reference sequence). The CDR3 is 14 amino acids. The CDR3 here is CASWGGREGETQYF. The DNA for the CDR3 is TGTGCCTCATGGGGGGGGAGAGAGGGAGAGACCCAGTACTTC.

The chain is built from TRBV19 and TRBJ2-7, with 10 nucleotides matching TRBD2. The CDR3 is 14 amino acids. V shed 3 bases and J 5 bases; nucleotides not matched to a gene: 4. Germline CDR1 LNHDA, CDR2 SQIVND (reference sequence). CDR3 protein: CASSILAGDNEQYF. CDR3 nucleotides: TGTGCCAGTAGTATCCTAGCGGGAGATAACGAGCAGTACTTC.

The rearrangement uses TRBV28 and TRBJ2-2; a weak D match, TRBD2 (6 bases). The CDR3 covers 15 residues. Trimming pared 6 bases from V and 5 bases from J, leaving 16 bases between. Germline V gene sequence: CDR1 MDHEN, CDR2 SYDVKM. The CDR3 DNA is TGTGCCAGCAGACCGTCTGCGGGGTATACCGGGGAGCTGTTTTTT. It yields the protein CASRPSAGYTGELFF. The whole variable domain, filled in from reference TRBV28 and TRBJ2-2, reads DVKVTQSSRYLVKRTGEKVFLECVQDMDHENMFWYRQDPGLGLRLIYFSYDVKMKEKGDIPEGYSVSREKKERFSLILESASTNQTSMYLCASRPSAGYTGELFFGEGSRLTVL.

J is TRBJ1-1 and V is TRBV5-5, with 10 bases that match TRBD1. Germline V gene data show CDR1 as SGHKS and CDR2 as YYEKEE (reference sequence). Trimming cost V 2 bases and J 9 bases; bases outside gene matches: 4. The CDR3 totals 13 residues. The CDR3 DNA sequence: TGTGCCAGCAGCTTAGGGGACAGGGGAAAAGCTTTCTTT. It specifies CASSLGDRGKAFF.

The chain combines TRBV2 with TRBJ1-1, with D unresolved. The V gene lost 4 bases and the J gene lost 4 bases, with 10 bases spanning the gap. The CDR3 is 13 amino acids. The germline V gene encodes CDR1 SNHLY and CDR2 FYNNEI. CDR3 coding DNA: TGTGCCAGCAGTGCGGAGGCGGCCACTGAAGCTTTCTTT. Its translation is CASSAEAATEAFF.

The rearrangement uses TRBV5-1 and TRBJ2-5, with 7 bases identical to TRBD2. CDR3 length equals 14 residues. Trimming cost V 0 bases and J 5 bases; bases outside gene matches: 4. Germline values: CDR1 SGHRS, CDR2 YFSETQ. CDR3 residues: CASSLVGGSETQYF. CDR3 DNA sequence: TGCGCCAGCAGCTTGGTCGGGGGGTCGGAGACCCAGTACTTC.

This sequence joins TRBV10-2 and TRBJ2-5; a possible D gene is TRBD2 (6 bases). The CDR3 covers 14 residues. CDR1 is WSHSY and CDR2 is SAAADI in the germline V gene. The ends were cut back, 6 bases at V and 3 bases at J, with 14 bases in the middle. The CDR3 loop is CASSWERGKETQYF. As DNA, the CDR3 is TGCGCCAGCAGCTGGGAACGCGGGAAAGAGACCCAGTACTTC.

The rearrangement uses TRBV7-8 and TRBJ2-1; TRBD2 matches at 7 bases. The CDR3 length is 17 residues. The junction had 13 bases not matched to a gene; V was cut back by 5 bases and J by 3 bases. The V gene's germline CDR1 is SGHVS and CDR2 FQNEAQ. As DNA, the CDR3 is TGTGCCAGCAGCCTACTTACTAGCGACTCGTACTACAATGAGCAGTTCTTC. Encoded protein: CASSLLTSDSYYNEQFF.

The chain carries TRBV7-9 and TRBJ2-5, with 9 bases matching TRBD2. The V and J ends lost 5 bases and 5 bases, in that order; junction bases with no gene match: 12. Germline V gene sequence: CDR1 SEHNR, CDR2 FQNEAQ (reference sequence). The CDR3 runs 16 residues. The CDR3 here is CASSPPGRGGRETQYF. The DNA for the CDR3 is TGTGCCAGCAGCCCCCCAGGGCGGGGGGGACGGGAGACCCAGTACTTC.

The chain couples TRBV7-2 to TRBJ2-5, with D possibly matching TRBD2 (6 bases). V shed 5 bases and J shed 3 bases, with 16 bases lying between them. CDR3 length equals 15 residues. Germline V gene sequence: CDR1 SGHTA, CDR2 FQGNSA. The CDR3 DNA is TGTGCCAGCAGCACTCCTAGCGCCACTAAAGAGACCCAGTACTTC. This sequence encodes CASSTPSATKETQYF.

The chain has TRBV10-1 and TRBJ2-1; 10 nucleotides line up with TRBD2. The CDR3 consists of 17 residues. The trim removed 0 bases at V and 2 bases at J, leaving 4 bases unmatched. Germline V lookup: CDR1 WNHNN, CDR2 SYGVQD (reference sequence). DNA of the CDR3: TGCGCCAGCAGTGAGTCGAGAGCGGGAGGGACCTACAATGAGCAGTTCTTC. Translated, it gives CASSESRAGGTYNEQFF.